The T cell receptor beta chain under discussion was sequenced for a study of Ad26.COV2.S vaccination and SARS-CoV-2 variants. Germline loops: CDR1 ENHRY, CDR2 SYGVKD. The CDR3 is made up of 11 amino acids. The V end lost 4 bases, the J end lost 8 bases, and 8 bases lay between the germline ends. Clones were read by immunoSEQ multiplex PCR, and TCRdb kept only the in-frame ones, dropping some. This sample has 510,000 or so clones, with around 88% found just once. Indicated treatment: around 19 received Ad26.COV2.S at low or high dose, single or two shots; about 5 received placebo; per-sample allocation not given. Repertoires come from day 63 after the first vaccine or placebo injection.

This sequence joins TRBV10-3 and TRBJ1-2; no clear D gene. The input for sequencing was peripheral blood, taken in a trial of Ad26.COV2.S vaccine versus placebo. This clonotype originated in a person aged 18 to 59 who received the Ad26.COV2.S COVID-19 vaccine or a placebo. CDR3 in amino acids: CAISAKLGYTF. As DNA, the CDR3 is TGTGCCATCAGTGCAAAGCTGGGCTACACCTTC.